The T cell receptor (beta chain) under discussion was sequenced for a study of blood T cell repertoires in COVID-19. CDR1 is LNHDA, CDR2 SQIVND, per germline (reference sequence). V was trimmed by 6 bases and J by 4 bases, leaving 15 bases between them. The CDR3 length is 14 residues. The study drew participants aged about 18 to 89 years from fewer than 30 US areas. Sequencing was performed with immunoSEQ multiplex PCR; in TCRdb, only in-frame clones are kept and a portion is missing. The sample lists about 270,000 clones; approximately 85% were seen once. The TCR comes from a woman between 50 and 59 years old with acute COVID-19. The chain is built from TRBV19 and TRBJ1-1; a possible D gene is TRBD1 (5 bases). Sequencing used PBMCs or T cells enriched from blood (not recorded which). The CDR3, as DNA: TGTGCCAGTAGGGATCCGCAGGGCGGCACTGAAGCTTTCTTT. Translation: CASRDPQGGTEAFF. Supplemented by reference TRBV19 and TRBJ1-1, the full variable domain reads DGGITQSPKYLFRKEGQNVTLSCEQNLNHDAMYWYRQDPGQGLRLIYYSQIVNDFQKGDIAEGYSVSREKKESFPLTVTSAQKNPTAFYLCASRDPQGGTEAFFGQGTRLTVV.